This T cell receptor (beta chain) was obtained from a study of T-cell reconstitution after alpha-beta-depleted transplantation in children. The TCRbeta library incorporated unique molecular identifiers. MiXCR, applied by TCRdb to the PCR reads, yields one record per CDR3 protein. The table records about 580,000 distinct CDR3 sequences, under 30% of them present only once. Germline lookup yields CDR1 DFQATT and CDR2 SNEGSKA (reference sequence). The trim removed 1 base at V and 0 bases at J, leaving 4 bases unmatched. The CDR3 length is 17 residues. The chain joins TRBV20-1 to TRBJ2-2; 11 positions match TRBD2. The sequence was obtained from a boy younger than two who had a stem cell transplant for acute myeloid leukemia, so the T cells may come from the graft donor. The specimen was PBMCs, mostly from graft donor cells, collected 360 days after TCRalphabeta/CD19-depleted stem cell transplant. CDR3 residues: CSARGLAGTANTGELFF. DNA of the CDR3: TGCAGTGCTAGAGGACTAGCGGGGACCGCGAACACCGGGGAGCTGTTTTTT.